This T cell receptor (beta chain) was recorded in a study of shared clonotypes between healthy human individuals. This CDR3 region has 13 residues. Germline CDR1 reads MNHEY; CDR2 reads SMNVEV (reference sequence). Trimming pared 6 bases from V and 7 bases from J, leaving 12 bases between. Some clones are missing from TCRdb's copy, which holds only in-frame ones; the method was immunoSEQ multiplex PCR. The table has 450,000 to 550,000 clones, about four fifths seen once. The clonotype comes from a woman in her forties in good health. Some clones in this sample may be carry-over from other donors' samples. J is TRBJ1-4 and V is TRBV27; D call uncertain. The sequenced sample consisted of PBMCs. Written as DNA, the CDR3 is TGTGCCAGCAGAGGATTTGGTACTGAAAAACTGTTTTTT. This encodes CASRGFGTEKLFF. The whole variable domain, filled in from reference TRBV27 and TRBJ1-4, reads EAQVTQNPRYLITVTGKKLTVTCSQNMNHEYMSWYRQDPGLGLRQIYYSMNVEVTDKGDVPEGYKVSRKEKRNFPLILESPSPNQTSLYFCASRGFGTEKLFFGSGTQLSVL.